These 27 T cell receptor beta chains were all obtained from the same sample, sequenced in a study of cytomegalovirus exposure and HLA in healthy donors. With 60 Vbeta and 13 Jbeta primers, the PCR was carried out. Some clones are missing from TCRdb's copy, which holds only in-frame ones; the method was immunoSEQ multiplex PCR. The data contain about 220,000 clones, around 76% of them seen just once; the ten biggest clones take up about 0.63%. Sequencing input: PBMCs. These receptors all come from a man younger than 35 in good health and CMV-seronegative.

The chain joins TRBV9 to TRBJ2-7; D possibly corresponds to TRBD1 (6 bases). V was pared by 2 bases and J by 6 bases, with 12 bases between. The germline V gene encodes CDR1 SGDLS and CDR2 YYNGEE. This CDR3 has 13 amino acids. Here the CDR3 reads CASSVSRGAEQYF. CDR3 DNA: TGTGCCAGCAGCGTTTCCAGGGGTGCCGAGCAGTACTTC.

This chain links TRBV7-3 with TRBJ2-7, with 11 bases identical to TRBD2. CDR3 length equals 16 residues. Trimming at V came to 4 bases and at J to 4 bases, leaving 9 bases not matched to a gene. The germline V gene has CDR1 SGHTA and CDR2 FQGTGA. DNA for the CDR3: TGTGCCAGCAGCTACTATCCGACTAGCGGGACGTACGAGCAGTACTTC. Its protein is CASSYYPTSGTYEQYF. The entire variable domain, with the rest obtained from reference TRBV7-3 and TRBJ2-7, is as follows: GAGVSQTPSNKVTEKGKYVELRCDPISGHTALYWYRQSLGQGPEFLIYFQGTGAADDSGLPNDRFFAVRPEGSVSTLKIQRTERGDSAVYLCASSYYPTSGTYEQYFGPGTRLTVT.

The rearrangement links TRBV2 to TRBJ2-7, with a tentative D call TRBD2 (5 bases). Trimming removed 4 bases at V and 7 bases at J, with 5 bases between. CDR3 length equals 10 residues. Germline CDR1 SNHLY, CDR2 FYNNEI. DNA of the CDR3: TGTGCCAGCAGTGCGGGGGAGCAGTACTTC. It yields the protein CASSAGEQYF.

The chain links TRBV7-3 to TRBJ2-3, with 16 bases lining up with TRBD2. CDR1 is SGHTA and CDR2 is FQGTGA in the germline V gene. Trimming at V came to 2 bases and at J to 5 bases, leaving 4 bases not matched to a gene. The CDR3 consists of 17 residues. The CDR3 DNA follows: TGTGCCAGCAGCTTAGGGACTAGCGGGAGGGCCGGAGATACGCAGTATTTT. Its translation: CASSLGTSGRAGDTQYF.

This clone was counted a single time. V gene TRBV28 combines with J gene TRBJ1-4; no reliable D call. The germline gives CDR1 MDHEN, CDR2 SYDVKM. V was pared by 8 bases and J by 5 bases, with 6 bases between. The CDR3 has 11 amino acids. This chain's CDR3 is CASALNEKLFF. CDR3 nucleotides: TGTGCCAGCGCCCTAAATGAAAAACTGTTTTTT.

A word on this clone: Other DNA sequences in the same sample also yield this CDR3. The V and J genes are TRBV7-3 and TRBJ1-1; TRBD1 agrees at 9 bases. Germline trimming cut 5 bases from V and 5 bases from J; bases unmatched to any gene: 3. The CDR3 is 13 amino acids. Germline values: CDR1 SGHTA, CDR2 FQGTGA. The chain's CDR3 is CASSRQGGTEAFF. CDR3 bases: TGTGCCAGCAGCAGACAGGGGGGAACTGAAGCTTTCTTT.

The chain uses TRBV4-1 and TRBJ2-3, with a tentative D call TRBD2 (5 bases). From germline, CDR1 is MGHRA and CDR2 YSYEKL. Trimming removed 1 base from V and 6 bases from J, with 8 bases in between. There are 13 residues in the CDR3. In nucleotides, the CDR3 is TGCGCCAGCAGCCAAGGAGGGTGGGATACGCAGTATTTT. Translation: CASSQGGWDTQYF.

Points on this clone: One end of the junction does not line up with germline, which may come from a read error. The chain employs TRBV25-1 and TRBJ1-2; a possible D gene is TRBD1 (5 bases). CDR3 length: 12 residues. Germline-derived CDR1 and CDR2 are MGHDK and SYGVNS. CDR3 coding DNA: TGTGCCAGCAGTGAATCGGGGGGACGTGCATTGTTC. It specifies CASSESGGRALF.

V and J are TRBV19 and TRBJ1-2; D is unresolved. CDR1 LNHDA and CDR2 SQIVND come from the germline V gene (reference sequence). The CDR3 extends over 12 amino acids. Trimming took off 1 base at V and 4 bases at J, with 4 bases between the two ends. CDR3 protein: CASSIASYGYTF. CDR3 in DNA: TGTGCCAGTAGTATAGCCAGCTATGGCTACACCTTC.

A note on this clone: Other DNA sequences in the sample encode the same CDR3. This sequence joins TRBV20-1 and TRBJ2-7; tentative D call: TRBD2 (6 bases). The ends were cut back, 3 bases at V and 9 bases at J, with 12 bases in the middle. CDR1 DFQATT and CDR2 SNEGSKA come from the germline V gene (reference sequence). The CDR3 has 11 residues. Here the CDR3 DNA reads TGCAGTGCTAGTGGCCCCGGGGGGCAGTACTTC. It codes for CSASGPGGQYF.

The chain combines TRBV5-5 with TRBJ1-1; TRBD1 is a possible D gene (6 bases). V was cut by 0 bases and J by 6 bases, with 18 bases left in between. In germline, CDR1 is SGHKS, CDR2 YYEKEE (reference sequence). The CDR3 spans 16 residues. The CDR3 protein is CASSLVGGATFPEAFF. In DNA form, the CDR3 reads TGTGCCAGCAGCTTGGTCGGGGGGGCGACTTTCCCTGAAGCTTTCTTT.

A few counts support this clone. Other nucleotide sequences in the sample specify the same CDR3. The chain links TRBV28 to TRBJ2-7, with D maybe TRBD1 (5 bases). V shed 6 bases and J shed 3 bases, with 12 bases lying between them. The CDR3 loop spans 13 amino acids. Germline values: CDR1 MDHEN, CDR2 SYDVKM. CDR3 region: CASRVTGSYEQYF. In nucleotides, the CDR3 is TGTGCCAGCAGAGTAACAGGTAGCTACGAGCAGTACTTC.

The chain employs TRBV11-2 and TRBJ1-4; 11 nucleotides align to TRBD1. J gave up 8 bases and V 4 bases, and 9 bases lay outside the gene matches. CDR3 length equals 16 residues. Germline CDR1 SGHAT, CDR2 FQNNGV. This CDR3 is CASSSDGTGGREKLFF. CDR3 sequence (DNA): TGTGCCAGCAGCTCGGACGGGACAGGGGGAAGAGAAAAACTGTTTTTT.

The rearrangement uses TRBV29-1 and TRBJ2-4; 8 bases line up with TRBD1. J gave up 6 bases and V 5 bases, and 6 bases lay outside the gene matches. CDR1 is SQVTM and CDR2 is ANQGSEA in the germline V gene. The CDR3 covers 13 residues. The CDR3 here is CSVTGQVGNIQYF. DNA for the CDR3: TGCAGCGTTACGGGACAGGTTGGAAACATTCAGTACTTC.

CDR3 nucleotides: TGCGCCAGCAGCTTGGGAGGCAGGGCGCCACAAGAGACCCAGTACTTC. It translates to CASSLGGRAPQETQYF. V is TRBV5-1 and J is TRBJ2-5, with D maybe TRBD1 (5 bases). This CDR3 spans 16 amino acids. CDR1 is SGHRS and CDR2 is YFSETQ in the germline V gene. Trimming shortened V by 0 bases and J by 2 bases, and 14 bases separated the two germline ends. The whole variable domain, remainder taken from reference TRBV5-1 and TRBJ2-5, is KAGVTQTPRYLIKTRGQQVTLSCSPISGHRSVSWYQQTPGQGLQFLFEYFSETQRNKGNFPGRFSGRQFSNSRSEMNVSTLELGDSALYLCASSLGGRAPQETQYFGPGTRLLVL.

In DNA, the CDR3 is TGTGCCAGCAGCCCCAGGGGGCGTAGCACCGGGGAGCTGTTTTTT. Translating it yields CASSPRGRSTGELFF. The V and J genes are TRBV27 and TRBJ2-2; 8 bases match TRBD1. The ends lost 6 bases at V and 4 bases at J; junction bases unmatched: 7. Germline assignment: CDR1 MNHEY and CDR2 SMNVEV (reference sequence). The CDR3 sequence is 15 residues long.

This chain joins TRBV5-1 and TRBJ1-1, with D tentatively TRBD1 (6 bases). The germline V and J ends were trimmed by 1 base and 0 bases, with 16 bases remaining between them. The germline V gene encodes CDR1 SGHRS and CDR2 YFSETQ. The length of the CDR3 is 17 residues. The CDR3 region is CASSLSAQGAMNTEAFF. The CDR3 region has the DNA TGCGCCAGCAGCTTGAGCGCACAGGGAGCCATGAACACTGAAGCTTTCTTT.

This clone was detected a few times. CDR3 sequence reads: CASSLLRAGLAGEVHEQYF. In DNA form, the CDR3 reads TGTGCCAGCAGCTTATTACGTGCCGGACTAGCGGGAGAAGTACACGAGCAGTACTTC. V and J are TRBV7-9 and TRBJ2-7; 13 bases agree with TRBD2. J gave up 5 bases and V 2 bases, and 15 bases lay outside the gene matches. The CDR3 has 19 amino acids. Germline V lookup: CDR1 SEHNR, CDR2 FQNEAQ (reference sequence).

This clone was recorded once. The CDR3 DNA sequence: TGCGCCAGCAGCGACAGGGGGCCTAATGAAAAACTGTTTTTT. It encodes CASSDRGPNEKLFF. The chain has TRBV10-2 and TRBJ1-4, with 10 bases fitting TRBD1. Germline V gene lookup returns CDR1 WSHSY and CDR2 SAAADI. V trimming: 6 bases; J trimming: 3 bases; junction bases outside the gene matches: 1. The CDR3 covers 14 residues.

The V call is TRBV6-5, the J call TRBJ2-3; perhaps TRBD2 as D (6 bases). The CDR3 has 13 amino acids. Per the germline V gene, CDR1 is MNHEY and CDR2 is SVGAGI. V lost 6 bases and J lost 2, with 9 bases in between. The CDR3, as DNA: TGTGCCAGCAGCAGGACTAACACAGATACGCAGTATTTT. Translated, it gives CASSRTNTDTQYF.

Here the CDR3 DNA reads TGTGCCAGCGGGACAGAGTCTAGTAATGAGCAGTTCTTC. It yields the protein CASGTESSNEQFF. The chain couples TRBV6-4 to TRBJ2-1; 7 bases match TRBD1. V trimming: 8 bases; J trimming: 7 bases; junction bases outside the gene matches: 8. Germline CDR1 MRHNA, CDR2 SNTAGT. The CDR3 is made up of 13 amino acids.

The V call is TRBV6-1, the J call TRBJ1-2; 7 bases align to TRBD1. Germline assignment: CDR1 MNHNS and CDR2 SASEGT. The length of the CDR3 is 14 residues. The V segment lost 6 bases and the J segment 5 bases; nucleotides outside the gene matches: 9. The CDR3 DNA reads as TGTGCCAGCAGAGGGACAGCACTCGGATATGGCTACACCTTC. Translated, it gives CASRGTALGYGYTF.

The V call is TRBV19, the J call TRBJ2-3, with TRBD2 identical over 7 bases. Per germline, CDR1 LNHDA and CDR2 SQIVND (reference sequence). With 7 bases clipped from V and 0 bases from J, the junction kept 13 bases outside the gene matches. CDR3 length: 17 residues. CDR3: CASTPGGGLWSTDTQYF. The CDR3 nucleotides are TGTGCCAGTACGCCAGGCGGGGGATTATGGAGCACAGATACGCAGTATTTT.

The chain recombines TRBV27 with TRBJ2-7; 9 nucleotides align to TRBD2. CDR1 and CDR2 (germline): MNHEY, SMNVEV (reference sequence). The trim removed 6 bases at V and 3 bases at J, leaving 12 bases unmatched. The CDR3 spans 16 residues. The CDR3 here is CASSRTGLARDYEQYF. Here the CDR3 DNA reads TGTGCCAGCAGCCGTACCGGACTAGCGAGAGACTACGAGCAGTACTTC.

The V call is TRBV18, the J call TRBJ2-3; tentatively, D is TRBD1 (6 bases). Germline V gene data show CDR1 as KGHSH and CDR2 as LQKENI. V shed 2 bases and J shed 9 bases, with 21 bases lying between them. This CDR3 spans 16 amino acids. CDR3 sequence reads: CASSPGQGYGPGTQYF. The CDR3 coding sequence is TGTGCCAGCTCACCAGGGCAGGGGTATGGTCCAGGAACGCAGTATTTT.

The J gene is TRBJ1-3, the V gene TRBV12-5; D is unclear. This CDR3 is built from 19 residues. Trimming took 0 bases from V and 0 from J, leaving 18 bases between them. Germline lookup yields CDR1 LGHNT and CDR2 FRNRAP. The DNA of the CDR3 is TGTGCTAGTGGTTTGGTAACTACGGCCCGACTTCTCTCTGGAAACACCATATATTTT. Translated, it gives CASGLVTTARLLSGNTIYF.

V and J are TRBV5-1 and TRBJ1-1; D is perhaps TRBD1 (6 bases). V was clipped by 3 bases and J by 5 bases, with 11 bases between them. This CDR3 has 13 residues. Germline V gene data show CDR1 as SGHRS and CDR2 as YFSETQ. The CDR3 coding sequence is TGCGCCAGCAGCTCGCAGGGGTTGACTGAAGCTTTCTTT. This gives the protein CASSSQGLTEAFF. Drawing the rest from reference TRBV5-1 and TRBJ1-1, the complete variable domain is KAGVTQTPRYLIKTRGQQVTLSCSPISGHRSVSWYQQTPGQGLQFLFEYFSETQRNKGNFPGRFSGRQFSNSRSEMNVSTLELGDSALYLCASSSQGLTEAFFGQGTRLTVV.